This TCR beta chain was recorded in a study of identical twins. Regarding this clonotype: Its antigen is as yet unknown.

One entry per CDR3 protein, called by TCRdb with MiXCR from the 5' RACE reads. The sample records 400,000 to 550,000 distinct CDR3 sequences, less than 25% being singletons. Broader study findings: Fewer insertions marked abundant cord blood beta clonotypes; young adult naive trended weakly, memory not at all. Sharing of beta out-of-frame sequences by twins showed a weaker excess.

This CDR3 has 16 residues. Per germline, CDR1 LGHDT and CDR2 YNNKEL (reference sequence). V was cut by 4 bases and J by 3 bases, with 18 bases left in between. These data were also filed under a second study, of T cells expressing NK-cell markers. In that study: Investigators obtained TCR beta repertoires from sorted CD3+CD56+NKG2C+, CD3+CD56+NKG2C- and CD3+CD56-NKG2C+ T cells. Several donors likewise had their CD3+CD56-NKG2C+ fraction led by these clonotypes.

The source is a woman between 18 and 29 years old in good health. The rearrangement links TRBV3-1 to TRBJ2-5; TRBD1 is a possible D gene (6 bases). Sequencing used CD4+ T cells sorted from blood. CDR3 bases: TGTGCCAGCAGCCGGTCGGAAATAGGACAGAAAGAGACCCAGTACTTC. This sequence encodes CASSRSEIGQKETQYF.